A selection of T cell receptor beta chains follows, all from one sample in a study of T-cell reconstitution after alpha-beta-depleted transplantation in children. TCRdb reanalysed the PCR reads using MiXCR and keeps one entry per CDR3 protein. This sample has around 380,000 distinct CDR3 sequences, with roughly a tenth found just once. The material sequenced was PBMCs from the stem cell graft donor, taken from the stem cell graft. The receptors were gathered from a human donor who donated a stem cell graft to a child with acute myeloid leukemia. The CDR3 runs from the conserved cysteine through the conserved F or W. The order of the fields is V gene, D gene, J gene, clone size, CDR3 protein, CDR3 DNA. D genes are given only for firm matches. Some rows have no size entry. The others give once, few or many, or a class for an expanded clone.

v_gene: TRBV6-1
d_gene: TRBD2
j_gene: TRBJ2-3
abundance: -
CDR3aa: CASSEATREGTQYF
CDR3nt: TGTGCCAGCAGTGAAGCCACCAGGGAGGGTACGCAGTATTTT

v_gene: TRBV7-2
d_gene: TRBD2
j_gene: TRBJ2-3
abundance: -
CDR3aa: CASSPRTSSSTDTQYF
CDR3nt: TGTGCCAGCAGCCCCCGGACTAGCTCGAGCACAGATACGCAGTATTTT

v_gene: TRBV7-2
d_gene: -
j_gene: TRBJ2-7
abundance: -
CDR3aa: CASSSNSGTYEQYF
CDR3nt: TGTGCCAGCAGCTCCAATAGCGGCACCTACGAGCAGTACTTC

v_gene: TRBV20-1
d_gene: -
j_gene: TRBJ1-1
abundance: many
CDR3aa: CSARRQVSTEAFF
CDR3nt: TGCAGTGCTAGGAGGCAGGTGAGCACTGAAGCTTTCTTT

v_gene: TRBV5-4
d_gene: TRBD2
j_gene: TRBJ2-3
abundance: few
CDR3aa: CASSPGLAEAKDTQYF
CDR3nt: TGTGCCAGCAGCCCGGGACTAGCGGAGGCAAAAGATACGCAGTATTTT

v_gene: TRBV5-1
d_gene: -
j_gene: TRBJ1-2
abundance: -
CDR3aa: CASSPGYGERSDGYTF
CDR3nt: TGCGCCAGCAGCCCCGGCTATGGGGAACGTTCGGATGGCTACACCTTC

v_gene: TRBV12-3/TRBV12-4
d_gene: TRBD2
j_gene: TRBJ2-2
abundance: many
CDR3aa: CASSVAGGNTGELFF
CDR3nt: TGTGCCAGCAGTGTAGCGGGAGGGAACACCGGGGAGCTGTTTTTT

v_gene: TRBV20-1
d_gene: TRBD1
j_gene: TRBJ1-5
abundance: few
CDR3aa: CSARDPGGADNQPQHF
CDR3nt: TGCAGTGCTAGAGATCCAGGGGGAGCGGACAATCAGCCCCAGCATTTT

v_gene: TRBV5-1
d_gene: TRBD2
j_gene: TRBJ2-7
abundance: -
CDR3aa: CASSLGLAGDLDEQYF
CDR3nt: TGCGCCAGCAGCTTGGGACTAGCGGGAGATCTCGACGAGCAGTACTTC

v_gene: TRBV20-1
d_gene: -
j_gene: TRBJ2-2
abundance: -
CDR3aa: CSARTWQGGNTGELFF
CDR3nt: TGCAGTGCTAGAACGTGGCAGGGGGGGAACACCGGGGAGCTGTTTTTT

v_gene: TRBV3-1
d_gene: TRBD2
j_gene: TRBJ2-5
abundance: -
CDR3aa: CASSQDGLAQETQYF
CDR3nt: TGTGCCAGCAGCCAAGACGGACTAGCTCAAGAGACCCAGTACTTC

v_gene: TRBV20-1
d_gene: TRBD2
j_gene: TRBJ2-7
abundance: many
CDR3aa: CSALGLAGDEQYF
CDR3nt: TGCAGTGCTCTTGGACTAGCGGGAGACGAGCAGTACTTC

v_gene: TRBV4-3
d_gene: -
j_gene: TRBJ2-7
abundance: -
CDR3aa: CASSQWQGGEQYF
CDR3nt: TGCGCCAGCAGCCAATGGCAGGGAGGCGAGCAGTACTTC

v_gene: TRBV27
d_gene: -
j_gene: TRBJ1-1
abundance: few
CDR3aa: CASSLFRGANTEAFF
CDR3nt: TGTGCCAGCAGTTTATTCCGGGGCGCGAACACTGAAGCTTTCTTT